These 10 T cell receptor beta chains were all obtained from the same sample, sequenced in a study of blood T cell repertoires in COVID-19. This table comes from immunoSEQ multiplex PCR, and its TCRdb copy is limited to in-frame clones, with some not included. The sample yields under 500,000 clones, 87% seen once. The source material was PBMCs or T cells enriched from blood (not recorded which). All receptors come from a woman aged 18 to 35 with acute COVID-19.

The chain has TRBV7-9 and TRBJ1-2; 7 bases fit TRBD1. Germline V lookup: CDR1 SEHNR, CDR2 FQNEAQ (reference sequence). This CDR3 spans 12 amino acids. J gave up 4 bases and V 5 bases, and 1 base lay outside the gene matches. The CDR3 sequence is CASSAGGYGYTF. CDR3 in DNA: TGTGCCAGCAGCGCAGGGGGCTATGGCTACACCTTC.

This clone was seen a single time. A junction boundary mismatches the germline segment, possibly from a read error. The CDR3 sequence: CASRLGLAGRQNTGELFF. Here the CDR3 DNA reads TGTGCCAGCAGATTGGGACTAGCGGGTCGGCAGAACACCGGGGAGCTGTTTTTT. The V and J genes are TRBV5-6 and TRBJ2-2; TRBD2 matches 12 bases. The CDR3 loop spans 18 amino acids. Germline CDR1 and CDR2: SGHDT and YYEEEE. Variable domain in full (rest from reference TRBV5-6 and TRBJ2-2): DAGVTQSPTHLIKTRGQQVTLRCSPKSGHDTVSWYQQALGQGPQFIFQYYEEEERQRGNFPDRFSGHQFPNYSSELNVNALLLGDSALYLCASRLGLAGRQNTGELFFGEGSRLTVL.

The chain employs TRBV19 and TRBJ2-7; 14 bases are a match to TRBD2. The germline CDR1 and CDR2 sequences are LNHDA and SQIVND (reference sequence). The CDR3 sequence is 17 residues long. J lost 3 bases, V lost 6 bases, and 10 bases had no gene match. CDR3 bases: TGTGCCAGTAGCTTGACTAGCGGGGGGGCTTCTAACTACGAGCAGTACTTC. It encodes CASSLTSGGASNYEQYF. Full variable domain (missing parts from reference TRBV19 and TRBJ2-7): DGGITQSPKYLFRKEGQNVTLSCEQNLNHDAMYWYRQDPGQGLRLIYYSQIVNDFQKGDIAEGYSVSREKKESFPLTVTSAQKNPTAFYLCASSLTSGGASNYEQYFGPGTRLTVT.

V gene TRBV4-2 combines with J gene TRBJ2-1; perhaps TRBD2 as D (6 bases). Trimming pared 2 bases from V and 4 bases from J, leaving 12 bases between. This CDR3 is 15 amino acids long. Per the germline V gene, CDR1 is LGHNA and CDR2 is YNFKEQ. The CDR3 DNA sequence: TGTGCCAGCAGCCAACACCGGGACTCTTACAATGAGCAGTTCTTC. Translation: CASSQHRDSYNEQFF.

The rearrangement joins TRBV12-5 to TRBJ2-7; 7 positions agree with TRBD1. The V segment lost 6 bases and the J segment 4 bases; nucleotides outside the gene matches: 9. Per the germline V gene, CDR1 is LGHNT and CDR2 is FRNRAP. The CDR3 contains 14 residues. The CDR3: CASGPGQELYEQYF. As DNA, the CDR3 is TGTGCTAGTGGACCCGGACAGGAATTGTACGAGCAGTACTTC.

The V call is TRBV3-1 (or the pseudogene TRBV3-2), the J call TRBJ1-2, with a weak D call TRBD1 (6 bases). V was clipped by 4 bases and J by 4 bases, with 10 bases between them. CDR1 is LGHDT, CDR2 YNNKEL, per germline (reference sequence). The length of the CDR3 is 13 residues. CDR3 sequence: CASSLQGVYGYTF. CDR3 bases: TGTGCCAGCAGCCTACAGGGAGTCTATGGCTACACCTTC.

The V gene is TRBV19, the J gene TRBJ1-1; 7 nucleotides agree with TRBD1. The V segment lost 4 bases and the J segment 10 bases; nucleotides outside the gene matches: 15. The CDR3 runs to 15 residues. CDR1 LNHDA and CDR2 SQIVND come from the germline V gene (reference sequence). CDR3 in amino acids: CASSTHRGAINGAFF. The CDR3 nucleotides read TGTGCCAGTAGTACCCACAGGGGCGCTATTAATGGAGCTTTCTTT.

This clone was seen a handful of times. The chain uses TRBV18 and TRBJ1-4, with 7 bases fitting TRBD1. After removal of 5 bases from V and 3 bases from J, the junction contained 6 bases not matched to a gene. This CDR3 has 15 residues. CDR1 is KGHSH, CDR2 LQKENI, per germline. CDR3 nucleotide sequence: TGTGCCAGCTCAGCCCAACAGGGGTCTAATGAAAAACTGTTTTTT. This translates into CASSAQQGSNEKLFF.

CDR3 coding DNA: TGTGCCAGCAGCCCCCGGGACAGCCAGTTCGAGCAGTACTTC. Its protein product is CASSPRDSQFEQYF. V gene TRBV9 combines with J gene TRBJ2-7; 7 bases map to TRBD1. This CDR3 region has 14 residues. V gave up 4 bases and J gave up 6 bases; unmatched junction bases: 10. Germline V CDR1 and CDR2: SGDLS, YYNGEE. The full variable domain, in which reference TRBV9 and TRBJ2-7 provide the parts outside the CDR3, is DSGVTQTPKHLITATGQRVTLRCSPRSGDLSVYWYQQSLDQGLQFLIQYYNGEERAKGNILERFSAQQFPDLHSELNLSSLELGDSALYFCASSPRDSQFEQYFGPGTRLTVT.

This chain connects TRBV27 to TRBJ2-5; the D gene is possibly TRBD1 (5 bases). The length of the CDR3 is 16 residues. V shed 0 bases and J shed 1 base, with 12 bases lying between them. Per the germline V gene, CDR1 is MNHEY and CDR2 is SMNVEV (reference sequence). As DNA, the CDR3 is TGTGCCAGCAGTTTATCTGACAGACCGAGCCAAGAGACCCAGTACTTC. Protein product: CASSLSDRPSQETQYF.